This T cell receptor beta chain came from a study of blood T cells in healthy people across ages (dated by TCRdb to the mid-2010s). Describing the broader study: In model experiments, template switching captured about one uniquely barcoded TCR beta cDNA molecule for every two T cells. To track age-related changes in TCR beta repertoire diversity, the study relied on deep sequencing normalized with unique cDNA molecular identifiers. The donors were split into four age groups: young (average 16 years), middle-aged (about 40), aged (approximately 59) and long-lived (approximately 80). To avoid experimental bias, donors of different ages were randomly spread across the sequencing lanes. Two additional independent replicas of 1 million unique cDNA reads from the same blood draw were analyzed for two donors (one aged 18 to 30 and one aged 80 or older). What the authors observed across the whole study: Since profiling was done on bulk unsorted PBMCs, naive and antigen-experienced compartments could not be conclusively compared. Because the CMV infection status of the donors was unknown, age-related changes in expanded clonotypes may potentially have been confounded. The long-lived group showed more naive CD4+ T cells, fewer expanded clones and increased TCR diversity than the aged group, suggesting age selection. Observed TCR beta diversity per million T cells fell roughly linearly with age, and a significant reduction was already apparent by age roughly 41. The percentage of naive T cells measured by flow cytometry correlated strongly with observed TCR beta diversity. Total diversity estimates from one million sequenced T cells were considered lower bounds and underestimates.

Remarks on this clonotype: The clone's antigen remains unknown. Base qualities are not recorded, but no much larger clone differs from it by a single base.

The CDR3, from cysteine to phenylalanine, totals 15 residues. The retained sequence is limited to the CDR3, 45 bases, with the frame set at the first base. CDR1 and CDR2 are drawn from the germline V gene (reference sequence): MNHNY, SVGAGI. V is clipped by 2 bases and J by 6 bases, and the sequence between their germline boundaries is 16 bases long. The approximately 40 donors, aged roughly 6 to 95 years, were systemically healthy Caucasian individuals from Russia. Each donor gave 8 to 10 milliliters of peripheral blood, collected into EDTA-treated Vacutainer tubes. Ficoll-Paque density-gradient centrifugation was used to isolate PBMCs, with at least 6 million per sample. Total RNA was extracted from PBMCs with Trizol reagent, with at least 5.5 micrograms obtained per sample. For every donor, flow cytometry on a PBMC aliquot measured the percentage of naive CD45RAhigh/CD27high T cells. The library was built by means of 5' RACE. The second PCR ran for about 6 to 12 cycles and used a J-beta primer mix along with a sample-barcoded 5' primer. A unique molecular identifier was introduced onto each TCR beta cDNA molecule by a template-switch 5' adaptor carrying 12 random nucleotides. At least 3 million CDR3-containing paired-end reads were obtained from each sample. The Mint cDNA synthesis kit, primed by a TRBC-specific oligonucleotide, was used to synthesize first-strand cDNA from all RNA. Following uracil-DNA glycosylase treatment, a first 18-cycle PCR with universal primers M1SS and BC2_uni_R was performed on all cDNA. Under the source paper's analysis protocol: Normalization of each sample was performed by random selection of 1 million high-quality reads, each carrying a distinct molecular identifier. Reads with shared molecular identifiers were discarded instead of being binned into consensus sequences. MiTCR, with a Q25 quality threshold and the strictest error-elimination algorithm, was used for CDR3 identification, clonotype clustering and error correction. A nonparametric unseen species model using Euler transformation provided a lower-bound estimate of total TCR beta diversity. In TCRdb, the public reads were trimmed at Q25 with fastp and aligned with MiXCR, with productive beta chains retained. Rows matching on CDR3 protein sequence are summarized as one entry with the most common DNA and genes. The authors' filters were not applied to this entry. Across this sample there are roughly 1.9 million distinct CDR3 sequences, with roughly two fifths seen only once. Of the sample, about 23% is held by the ten largest clones.

This TCR was recovered from a human donor in good health. The V gene is TRBV6-6 and the J gene is TRBJ1-1; no D gene can be assigned with confidence. Specimen: blood. This receptor has the CDR3 CASSYGPLARAEAFF. The DNA sequence is as follows: TGTGCCAGCAGTTACGGTCCGCTTGCCCGAGCTGAAGCTTTCTTT.